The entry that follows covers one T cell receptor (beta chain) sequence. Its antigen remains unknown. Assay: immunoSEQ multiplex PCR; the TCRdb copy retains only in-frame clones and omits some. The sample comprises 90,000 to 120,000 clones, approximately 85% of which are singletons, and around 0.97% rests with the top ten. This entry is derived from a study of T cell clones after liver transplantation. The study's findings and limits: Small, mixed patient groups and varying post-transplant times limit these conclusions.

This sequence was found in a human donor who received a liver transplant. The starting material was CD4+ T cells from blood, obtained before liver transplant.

The CDR3 DNA sequence: TGTGCCACCAGCAGAGATCGGTATGAGCAGTTCTTC. Protein product: CATSRDRYEQFF. V is TRBV15 and J is TRBJ2-1; D gene ambiguous. Germline V gene data show CDR1 as LNHNV and CDR2 as YYDKDF (reference sequence). The V and J ends lost 0 bases and 8 bases respectively, with 5 bases between them. This CDR3 contains 12 residues.